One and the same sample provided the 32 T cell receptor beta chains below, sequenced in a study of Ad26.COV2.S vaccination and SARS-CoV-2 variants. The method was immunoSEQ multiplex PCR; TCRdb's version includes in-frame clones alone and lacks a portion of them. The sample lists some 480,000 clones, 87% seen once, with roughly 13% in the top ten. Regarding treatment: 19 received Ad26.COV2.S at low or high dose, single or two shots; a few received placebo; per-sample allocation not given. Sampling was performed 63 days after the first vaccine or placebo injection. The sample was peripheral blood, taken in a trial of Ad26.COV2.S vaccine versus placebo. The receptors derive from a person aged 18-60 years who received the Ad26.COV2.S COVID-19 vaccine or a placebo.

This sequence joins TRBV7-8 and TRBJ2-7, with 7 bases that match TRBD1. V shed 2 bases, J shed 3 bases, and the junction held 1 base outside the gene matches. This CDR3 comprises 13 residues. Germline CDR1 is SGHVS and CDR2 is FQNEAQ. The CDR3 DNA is TGTGCCAGCAGCTTACCAGGGGGCTACGAGCAGTACTTC. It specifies CASSLPGGYEQYF.

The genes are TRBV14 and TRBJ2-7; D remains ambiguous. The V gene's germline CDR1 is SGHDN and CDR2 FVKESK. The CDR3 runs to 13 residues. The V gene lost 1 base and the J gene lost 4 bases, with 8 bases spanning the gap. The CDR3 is CASSQVVAYEQYF. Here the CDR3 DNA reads TGTGCCAGCAGCCAAGTTGTGGCTTACGAGCAGTACTTC.

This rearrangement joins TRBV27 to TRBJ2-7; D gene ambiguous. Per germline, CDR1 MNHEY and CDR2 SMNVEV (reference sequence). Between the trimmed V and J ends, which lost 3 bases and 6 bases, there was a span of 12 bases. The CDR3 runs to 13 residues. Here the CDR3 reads CASSFSVLAEQYF. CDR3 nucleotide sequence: TGTGCCAGCAGTTTTTCAGTCTTGGCCGAGCAGTACTTC.

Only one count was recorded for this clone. The CDR3 sequence: CASRTGVDRTLFF. For the CDR3, the DNA is TGTGCCAGCAGGACAGGGGTGGATAGGACGCTGTTTTTT. The chain links TRBV12-3 or TRBV12-4 to TRBJ2-2; 8 nucleotides line up with TRBD1. With V trimmed by 6 bases and J by 13 bases, 10 bases remained unmatched. The CDR3 sequence is 13 residues long.

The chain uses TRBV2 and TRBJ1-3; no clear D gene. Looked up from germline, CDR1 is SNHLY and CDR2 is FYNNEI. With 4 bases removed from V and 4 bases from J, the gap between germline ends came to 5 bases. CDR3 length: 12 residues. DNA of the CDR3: TGTGCCAGCAGTGTTTCAGGAAACACCATATATTTT. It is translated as CASSVSGNTIYF.

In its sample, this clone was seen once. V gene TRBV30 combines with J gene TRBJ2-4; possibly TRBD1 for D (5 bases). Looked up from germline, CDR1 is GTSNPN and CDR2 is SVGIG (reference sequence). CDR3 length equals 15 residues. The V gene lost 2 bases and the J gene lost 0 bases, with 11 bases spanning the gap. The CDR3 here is CAWSPGQGAKNIQYF. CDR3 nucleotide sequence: TGTGCCTGGAGTCCAGGACAAGGAGCCAAAAACATTCAGTACTTC.

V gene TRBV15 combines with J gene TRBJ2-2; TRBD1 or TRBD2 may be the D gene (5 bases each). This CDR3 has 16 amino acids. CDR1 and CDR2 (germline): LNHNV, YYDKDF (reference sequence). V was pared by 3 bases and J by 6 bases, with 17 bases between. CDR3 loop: CATSRLRGTVAGELFF. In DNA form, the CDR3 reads TGTGCCACCAGCAGGTTGAGGGGAACGGTCGCCGGGGAGCTGTTTTTT.

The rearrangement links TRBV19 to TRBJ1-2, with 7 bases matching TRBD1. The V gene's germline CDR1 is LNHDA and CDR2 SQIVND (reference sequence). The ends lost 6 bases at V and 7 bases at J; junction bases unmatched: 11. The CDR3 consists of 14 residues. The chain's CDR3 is CASRATGTSGGYTF. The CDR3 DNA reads TGTGCCAGTAGAGCGACAGGGACGAGTGGTGGCTACACCTTC.

CDR3 DNA sequence: TGTGCCAGCAGTCAGGGACATCTGAACACTGAAGCTTTCTTT. Translated: CASSQGHLNTEAFF. This rearrangement joins TRBV6-5 to TRBJ1-1; D is possibly TRBD1 (6 bases). Trimming removed 5 bases at V and 0 bases at J, with 10 bases between. Germline V gene sequence: CDR1 MNHEY, CDR2 SVGAGI. This CDR3 spans 14 amino acids.

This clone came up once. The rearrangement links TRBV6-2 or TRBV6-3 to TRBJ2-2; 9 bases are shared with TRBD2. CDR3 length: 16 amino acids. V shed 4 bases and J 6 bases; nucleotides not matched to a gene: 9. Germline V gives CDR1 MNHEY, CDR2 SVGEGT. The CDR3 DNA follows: TGTGCCAGCAGTTTTTCTAGCGGGATATGGTCCGGGGAGCTGTTTTTT. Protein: CASSFSSGIWSGELFF.

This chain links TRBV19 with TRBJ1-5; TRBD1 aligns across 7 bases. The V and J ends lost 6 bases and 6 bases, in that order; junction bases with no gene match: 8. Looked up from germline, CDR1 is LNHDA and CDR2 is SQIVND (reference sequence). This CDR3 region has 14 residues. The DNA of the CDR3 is TGTGCCAGTAGCTCCGGGACAGACGGTCAGCCCCAGCATTTT. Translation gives CASSSGTDGQPQHF.

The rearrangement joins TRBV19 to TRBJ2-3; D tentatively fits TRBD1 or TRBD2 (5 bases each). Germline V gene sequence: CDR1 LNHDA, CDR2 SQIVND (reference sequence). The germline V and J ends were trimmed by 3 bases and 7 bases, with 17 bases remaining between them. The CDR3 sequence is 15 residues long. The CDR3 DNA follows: TGTGCCAGTAGTATGGGGGATGGGATCACCTATACGCAGTATTTT. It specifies CASSMGDGITYTQYF. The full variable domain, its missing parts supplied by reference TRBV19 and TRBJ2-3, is DGGITQSPKYLFRKEGQNVTLSCEQNLNHDAMYWYRQDPGQGLRLIYYSQIVNDFQKGDIAEGYSVSREKKESFPLTVTSAQKNPTAFYLCASSMGDGITYTQYFGPGTRLTVL.

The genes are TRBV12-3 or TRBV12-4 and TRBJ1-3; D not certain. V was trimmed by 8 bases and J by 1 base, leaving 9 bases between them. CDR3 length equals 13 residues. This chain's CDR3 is CASPLHSGNTIYF. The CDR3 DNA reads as TGTGCCAGCCCCCTTCATTCTGGAAACACCATATATTTT.

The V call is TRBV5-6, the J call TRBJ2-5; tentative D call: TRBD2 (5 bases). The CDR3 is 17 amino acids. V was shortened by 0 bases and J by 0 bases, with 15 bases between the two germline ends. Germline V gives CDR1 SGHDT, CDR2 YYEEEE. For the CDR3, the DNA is TGTGCCAGCAGCTTGGGGGTGTTAGCGTTAAACCAAGAGACCCAGTACTTC. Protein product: CASSLGVLALNQETQYF.

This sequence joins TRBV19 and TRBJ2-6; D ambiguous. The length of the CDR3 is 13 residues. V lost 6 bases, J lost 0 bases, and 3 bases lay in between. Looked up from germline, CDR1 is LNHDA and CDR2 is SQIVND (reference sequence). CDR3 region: CASRFSGANVLTF. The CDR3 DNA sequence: TGTGCCAGTAGATTCTCTGGGGCCAACGTCCTGACTTTC.

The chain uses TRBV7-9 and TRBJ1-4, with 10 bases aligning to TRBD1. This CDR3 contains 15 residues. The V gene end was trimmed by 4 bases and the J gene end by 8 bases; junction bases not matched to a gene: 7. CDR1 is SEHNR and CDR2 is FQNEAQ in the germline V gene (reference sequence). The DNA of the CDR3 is TGTGCCAGCAGCTCCCCCCGGACAGGGGGGGAAAAACTGTTTTTT. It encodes CASSSPRTGGEKLFF.

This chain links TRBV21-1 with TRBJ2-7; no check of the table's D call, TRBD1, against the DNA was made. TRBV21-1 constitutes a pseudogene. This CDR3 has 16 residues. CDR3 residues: CASSKPDRFSSYEQYF. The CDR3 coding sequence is TGTGCCAGCAGCAAACCTGACAGATTCAGCTCCTACGAGCAGTACTTC.

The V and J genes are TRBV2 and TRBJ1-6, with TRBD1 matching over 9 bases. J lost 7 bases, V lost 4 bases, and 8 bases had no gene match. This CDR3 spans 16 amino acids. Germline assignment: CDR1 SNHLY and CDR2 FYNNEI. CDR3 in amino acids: CASSALRGQGNSPLHF. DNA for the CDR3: TGTGCCAGCAGTGCCCTCCGGGGACAGGGCAATTCACCCCTCCACTTT.

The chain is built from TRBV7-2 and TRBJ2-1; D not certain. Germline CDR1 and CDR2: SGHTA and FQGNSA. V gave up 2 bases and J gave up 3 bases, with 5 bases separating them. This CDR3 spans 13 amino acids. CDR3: CASSLSYYNEQFF. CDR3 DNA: TGTGCCAGCAGCTTATCATACTACAATGAGCAGTTCTTC.

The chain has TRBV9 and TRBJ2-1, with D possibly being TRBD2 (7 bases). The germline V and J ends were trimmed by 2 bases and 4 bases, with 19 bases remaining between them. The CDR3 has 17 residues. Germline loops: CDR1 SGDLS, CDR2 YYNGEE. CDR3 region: CASSVRGAGVPYNEQFF. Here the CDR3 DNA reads TGTGCCAGCAGCGTCCGGGGGGCGGGAGTGCCGTACAATGAGCAGTTCTTC. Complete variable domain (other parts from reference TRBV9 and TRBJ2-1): DSGVTQTPKHLITATGQRVTLRCSPRSGDLSVYWYQQSLDQGLQFLIQYYNGEERAKGNILERFSAQQFPDLHSELNLSSLELGDSALYFCASSVRGAGVPYNEQFFGPGTRLTVL.

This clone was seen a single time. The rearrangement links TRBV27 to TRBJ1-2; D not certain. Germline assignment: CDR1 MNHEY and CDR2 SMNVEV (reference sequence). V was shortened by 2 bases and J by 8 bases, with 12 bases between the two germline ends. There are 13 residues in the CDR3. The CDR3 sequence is CASSLGNLRGYTF. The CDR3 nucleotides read TGTGCCAGCAGTTTAGGAAATCTGCGGGGCTACACCTTC.

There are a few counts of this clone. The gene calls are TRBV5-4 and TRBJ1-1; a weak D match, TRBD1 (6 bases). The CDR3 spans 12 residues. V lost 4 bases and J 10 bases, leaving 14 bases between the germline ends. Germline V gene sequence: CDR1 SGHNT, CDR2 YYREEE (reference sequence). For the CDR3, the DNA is TGTGCCAGCAGCAACACAGGGAATACAGCTTTCTTT. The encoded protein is CASSNTGNTAFF.

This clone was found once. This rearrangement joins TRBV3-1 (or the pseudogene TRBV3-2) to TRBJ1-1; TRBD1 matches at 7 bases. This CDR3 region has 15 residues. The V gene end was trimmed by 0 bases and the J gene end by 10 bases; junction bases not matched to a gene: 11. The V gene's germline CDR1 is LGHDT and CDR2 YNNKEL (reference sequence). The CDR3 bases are TGTGCCAGCAGCCAAGAACGCAGGGGGGCACTGGGAGCTTTCTTT. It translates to CASSQERRGALGAFF.

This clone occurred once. The CDR3 here is CASSFKRIHLANIQYF. The CDR3 nucleotides read TGTGCCAGCAGCTTCAAACGCATTCACCTAGCAAACATTCAGTACTTC. V usage is TRBV7-2 and J usage is TRBJ2-4, with a tentative D call TRBD2 (5 bases). The CDR3 has 16 amino acids. V lost 3 bases to trimming and J lost 6 bases, with 18 bases between them. The germline V gene has CDR1 SGHTA and CDR2 FQGNSA.

CDR3 DNA sequence: TGTGCCAGCAGCCAAGATCTAGCGGGAGCGGCCGGGGAGCTGTTTTTT. It yields the protein CASSQDLAGAAGELFF. The chain uses TRBV3-1 (or the pseudogene TRBV3-2) and TRBJ2-2, with TRBD2 matching over 10 bases. The ends lost 0 bases at V and 6 bases at J; junction bases unmatched: 4. The CDR3 is 16 amino acids. The germline gives CDR1 LGHDT, CDR2 YNNKEL (reference sequence).

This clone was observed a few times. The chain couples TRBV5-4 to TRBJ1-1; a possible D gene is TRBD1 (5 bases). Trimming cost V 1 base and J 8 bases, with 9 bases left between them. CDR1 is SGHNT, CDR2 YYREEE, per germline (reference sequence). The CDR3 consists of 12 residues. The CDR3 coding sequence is TGTGCCAGCAGCTTGCCCCGGGACGAAGCTTTCTTT. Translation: CASSLPRDEAFF.

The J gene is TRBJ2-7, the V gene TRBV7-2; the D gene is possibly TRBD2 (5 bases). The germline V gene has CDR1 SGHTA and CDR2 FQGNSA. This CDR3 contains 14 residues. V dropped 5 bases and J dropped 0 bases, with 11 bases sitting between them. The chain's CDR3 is CASSPRLASYEQYF. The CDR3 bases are TGTGCCAGCAGCCCTCGGCTAGCCTCCTACGAGCAGTACTTC.

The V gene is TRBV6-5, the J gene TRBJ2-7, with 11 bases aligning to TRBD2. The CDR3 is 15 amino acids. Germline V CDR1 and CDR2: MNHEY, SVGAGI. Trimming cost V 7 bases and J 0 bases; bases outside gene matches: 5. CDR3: CASKPGLAVSYEQYF. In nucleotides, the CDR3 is TGTGCCAGCAAACCGGGACTAGCGGTCTCCTACGAGCAGTACTTC.

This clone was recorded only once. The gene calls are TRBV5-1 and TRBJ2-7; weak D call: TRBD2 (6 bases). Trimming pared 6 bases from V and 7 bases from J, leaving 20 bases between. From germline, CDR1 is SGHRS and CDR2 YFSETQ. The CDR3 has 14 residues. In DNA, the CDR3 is TGCGCCAGCACCATGGGGCCCCCGGGGAGGGAGCAGTACTTC. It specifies CASTMGPPGREQYF.

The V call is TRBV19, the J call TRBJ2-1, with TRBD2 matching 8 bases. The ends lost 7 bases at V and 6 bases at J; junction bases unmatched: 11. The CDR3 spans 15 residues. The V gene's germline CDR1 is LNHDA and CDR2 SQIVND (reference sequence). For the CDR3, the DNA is TGTGCCAGTACTAGAACGGCGGGAGGCGGCAATGAGCAGTTCTTC. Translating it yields CASTRTAGGGNEQFF.

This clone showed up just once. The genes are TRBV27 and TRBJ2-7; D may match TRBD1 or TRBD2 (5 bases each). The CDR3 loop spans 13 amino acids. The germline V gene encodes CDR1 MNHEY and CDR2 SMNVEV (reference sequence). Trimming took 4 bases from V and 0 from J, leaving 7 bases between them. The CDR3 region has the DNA TGTGCCAGCAGTTCCGGGACCTCCTACGAGCAGTACTTC. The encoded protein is CASSSGTSYEQYF.

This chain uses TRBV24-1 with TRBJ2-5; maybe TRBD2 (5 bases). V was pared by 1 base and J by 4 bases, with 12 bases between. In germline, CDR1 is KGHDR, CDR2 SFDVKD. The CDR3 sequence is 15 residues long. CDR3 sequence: CATSDFGVAGETQYF. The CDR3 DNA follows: TGTGCCACCAGTGATTTCGGGGTAGCAGGAGAGACCCAGTACTTC.